What follows are 16 T cell receptor beta chains derived from one specimen sequenced in a study of Ad26.COV2.S vaccination and SARS-CoV-2 variants. Assay: immunoSEQ multiplex PCR; the TCRdb copy retains only in-frame clones and omits some. The sample has 290,000 or so clones, around 87% seen once. This sample's treatment: about 20 received Ad26.COV2.S at low or high dose, single or two shots; about 5 received placebo; per-sample allocation not given. The investigators took samples on day 63 after the first vaccine or placebo injection. The sequencing here drew on peripheral blood, taken in a trial of Ad26.COV2.S vaccine versus placebo. The source of these receptors is a person between 18 and 65 years old who received the Ad26.COV2.S COVID-19 vaccine or a placebo.

This clone was counted between two and nine times. The J gene is TRBJ1-2, the V gene TRBV6-5, with D unclear. V was pared by 5 bases and J by 5 bases, with 18 bases between. The germline V gene has CDR1 MNHEY and CDR2 SVGAGI. This CDR3 comprises 15 residues. The DNA for the CDR3 is TGTGCCAGCAGTCCGCGATCTGTTTCCGTGTATGGCTACACCTTC. Protein: CASSPRSVSVYGYTF.

The chain carries TRBV2 and TRBJ1-5; tentatively, D is TRBD1 (5 bases). The V end lost 8 bases, the J end lost 4 bases, and 15 bases lay between the germline ends. This CDR3 spans 14 amino acids. Germline V lookup: CDR1 SNHLY, CDR2 FYNNEI. The CDR3 DNA follows: TGTGCCAGCCGCTCCGGGACCATAAATCAGCCCCAGCATTTT. Protein sequence: CASRSGTINQPQHF.

The chain is built from TRBV11-3 and TRBJ1-1; 9 bases line up with TRBD1. There are 15 residues in the CDR3. Germline CDR1 reads SGHNT; CDR2 reads YENEEA. Unmatched junction bases numbered 7, after V lost 4 bases and J lost 4 bases. In DNA, the CDR3 is TGTGCCAGCAGCTCGGGACAGGGAAGTTCCACTGAAGCTTTCTTT. Protein: CASSSGQGSSTEAFF.

V is TRBV6-5 and J is TRBJ1-1; D is uncertain. V was trimmed by 7 bases and J by 3 bases, leaving 12 bases between them. The CDR3 contains 13 residues. Per the germline V gene, CDR1 is MNHEY and CDR2 is SVGAGI. Here the CDR3 reads CASTPGVDTEAFF. The CDR3 bases are TGTGCCAGCACCCCCGGGGTTGACACTGAAGCTTTCTTT.

The rearrangement links TRBV18 to TRBJ1-2, with D maybe TRBD1 (6 bases). Germline CDR1 reads KGHSH; CDR2 reads LQKENI. The CDR3 consists of 13 residues. Trimming took 3 bases from V and 6 from J, leaving 11 bases between them. DNA for the CDR3: TGTGCCAGCTCACCCTCTTCAGGGGATGGCTACACCTTC. Translating gives CASSPSSGDGYTF.

The rearrangement joins TRBV5-8 to TRBJ2-2; no clear D gene. CDR1 SGHTS and CDR2 YDEGEE come from the germline V gene. V gave up 6 bases and J gave up 5 bases, with 5 bases separating them. This CDR3 comprises 11 residues. CDR3 in DNA: TGTGCCAGCAAACAAACCGGGGAGCTGTTTTTT. It codes for CASKQTGELFF.

The V and J genes are TRBV4-1 and TRBJ1-1; D gene ambiguous. This CDR3 is 13 amino acids long. Trimming took off 1 base at V and 4 bases at J, with 7 bases between the two ends. CDR1 MGHRA and CDR2 YSYEKL come from the germline V gene. DNA of the CDR3: TGCGCCAGCAGCCAAGCAACAGTCACTGAAGCTTTCTTT. Translated: CASSQATVTEAFF.

The chain joins TRBV13 to TRBJ2-3; 9 bases match TRBD2. Germline CDR1 and CDR2: PRHDT and FYEKMQ (reference sequence). With 2 bases clipped from V and 2 bases from J, the junction kept 17 bases outside the gene matches. This CDR3 region has 20 residues. CDR3 in DNA: TGTGCCAGCAGCTTAACGGGACTAGCTTTCCAGCCGTCCCTCACAGATACGCAGTATTTT. Its translation is CASSLTGLAFQPSLTDTQYF.

The rearrangement links TRBV29-1 to TRBJ1-6; TRBD1 is a possible D gene (5 bases). The ends were cut back, 6 bases at V and 7 bases at J, with 16 bases in the middle. CDR1 and CDR2 (germline): SQVTM, ANQGSEA. The length of the CDR3 is 14 residues. The CDR3 spells CSVKDSGGNSPLHF. The CDR3 coding sequence is TGCAGCGTCAAAGACAGCGGGGGAAATTCACCCCTCCACTTT.

This clone showed up just once. The rearrangement links TRBV6-5 to TRBJ1-2; TRBD1 agrees at 9 bases. The CDR3 has 14 residues. Germline CDR1 MNHEY, CDR2 SVGAGI. Unmatched junction bases numbered 4, after V lost 2 bases and J lost 6 bases. CDR3 amino acids: CASSYGTGPNGYTF. The CDR3, as DNA: TGTGCCAGCAGTTACGGGACAGGGCCCAATGGCTACACCTTC.

This chain connects TRBV5-6 to TRBJ1-1; D may be TRBD1 (5 bases). The CDR3 runs to 16 residues. Germline values: CDR1 SGHDT, CDR2 YYEEEE. V was pared by 4 bases and J by 3 bases, with 19 bases between. CDR3 protein: CASSPPGGAGHTEAFF. The DNA of the CDR3 is TGTGCCAGCAGCCCCCCGGGAGGGGCGGGACACACTGAAGCTTTCTTT. The whole variable domain, remainder taken from reference TRBV5-6 and TRBJ1-1, is DAGVTQSPTHLIKTRGQQVTLRCSPKSGHDTVSWYQQALGQGPQFIFQYYEEEERQRGNFPDRFSGHQFPNYSSELNVNALLLGDSALYLCASSPPGGAGHTEAFFGQGTRLTVV.

This chain uses TRBV7-9 with TRBJ2-1; 8 bases fit TRBD1. The CDR3 runs to 17 residues. Trimming cost V 5 bases and J 8 bases; bases outside gene matches: 17. In germline, CDR1 is SEHNR, CDR2 FQNEAQ (reference sequence). The CDR3 protein is CASSPPGADRGLDEQFF. The CDR3 DNA reads TGTGCCAGCAGCCCCCCTGGGGCAGACAGGGGACTCGATGAGCAGTTCTTC.

The rearrangement links TRBV7-6 to TRBJ1-1; D may be TRBD1 (6 bases). Germline V gene data show CDR1 as SGHVS and CDR2 as FNYEAQ. V gave up 3 bases and J gave up 3 bases, with 14 bases separating them. The CDR3 contains 15 residues. CDR3 DNA sequence: TGTGCCAGCAGCTTGGCAGGGGCCAGGGACACTGAAGCTTTCTTT. As protein: CASSLAGARDTEAFF.

The chain is built from TRBV18 and TRBJ1-5; possibly TRBD1 for D (5 bases). The CDR3 covers 15 residues. The germline gives CDR1 KGHSH, CDR2 LQKENI. V lost 3 bases and J 0 bases, leaving 9 bases between the germline ends. This CDR3 reads CASSPSGYSNQPQHF. In DNA form, the CDR3 reads TGTGCCAGCTCACCTTCAGGGTATAGCAATCAGCCCCAGCATTTT.

The gene calls are TRBV12-3 or TRBV12-4 and TRBJ1-1, with unresolved D. V was cut by 2 bases and J by 3 bases, with 7 bases left in between. The CDR3 is 13 residues long. CDR3 loop: CASSLTSDTEAFF. CDR3 bases: TGTGCCAGCAGTTTAACGAGTGACACTGAAGCTTTCTTT.

This clone was observed a few times. J is TRBJ2-1 and V is TRBV4-3; D may match TRBD1 or TRBD2 (5 bases each). V was trimmed by 8 bases and J by 5 bases, leaving 16 bases between them. Germline lookup yields CDR1 LGHNA and CDR2 YSLEER. This CDR3 contains 14 residues. CDR3 region: CASGTLGRNNEQFF. The CDR3, as DNA: TGCGCCAGCGGGACCCTGGGACGGAACAATGAGCAGTTCTTC.